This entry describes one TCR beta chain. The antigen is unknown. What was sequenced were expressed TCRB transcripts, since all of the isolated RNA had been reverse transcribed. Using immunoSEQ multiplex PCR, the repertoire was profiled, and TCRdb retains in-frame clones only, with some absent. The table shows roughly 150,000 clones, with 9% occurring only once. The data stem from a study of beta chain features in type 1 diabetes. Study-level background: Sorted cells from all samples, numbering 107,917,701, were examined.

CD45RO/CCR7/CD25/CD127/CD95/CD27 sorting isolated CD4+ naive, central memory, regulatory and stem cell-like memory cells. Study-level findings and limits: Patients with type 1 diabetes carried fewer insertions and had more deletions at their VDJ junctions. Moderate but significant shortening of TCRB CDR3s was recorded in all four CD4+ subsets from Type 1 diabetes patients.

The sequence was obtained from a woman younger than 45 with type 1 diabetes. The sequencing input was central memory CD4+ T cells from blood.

CDR3 in amino acids: CASSPPEAATYEQYF. CDR3 nucleotide sequence: TGTGCCAGCAGCCCGCCGGAGGCTGCTACCTACGAGCAGTACTTC. V usage is TRBV11-1 and J usage is TRBJ2-7; TRBD2 might be the D (5 bases). V dropped 5 bases and J dropped 2 bases, with 16 bases sitting between them. Germline CDR1 and CDR2: SGHAT and FQDESV (reference sequence). CDR3 length equals 15 residues.